These 27 T cell receptor beta chains share one sample of origin, sequenced in a study of blood T cell repertoires in COVID-19 (dated by TCRdb to about 2020). The library was made by the immunoSEQ multiplex PCR assay. TCRdb mirrors the immuneACCESS table, restricted to in-frame sequences. Some clones are absent from its copies; in checked studies, under half trace to an unresolved V gene, and the reason for the others is unknown. A total of 250,000 to 350,000 clones appear in this sample, roughly 88% of them only once. The ten largest clones represent about 1% of the sample. Specimen: PBMCs or T cells enriched from blood (not recorded which). The receptors originated from a woman under 40 who had recovered from COVID-19.

The DNA for the CDR3 is TGTGCCACCAGCAGACTGGGGACTGAGAACACTGAAGCTTTCTTT. It is translated as CATSRLGTENTEAFF. The gene calls are TRBV15 and TRBJ1-1; D possibly corresponds to TRBD1 (5 bases). This CDR3 is built from 15 residues. Germline CDR1 and CDR2: LNHNV and YYDKDF (reference sequence). V dropped 2 bases and J dropped 1 base, with 11 bases sitting between them. The whole variable domain, remainder taken from reference TRBV15 and TRBJ1-1, is DAMVIQNPRYQVTQFGKPVTLSCSQTLNHNVMYWYQQKSSQAPKLLFHYYDKDFNNEADTPDNFQSRRPNTSFCFLDIRSPGLGDTAMYLCATSRLGTENTEAFFGQGTRLTVV.

V is TRBV27 and J is TRBJ1-2, with D possibly matching TRBD1 (6 bases). Germline V lookup: CDR1 MNHEY, CDR2 SMNVEV (reference sequence). The CDR3 loop spans 12 amino acids. Trimming removed 8 bases at V and 8 bases at J, with 15 bases between. CDR3 sequence: CASGSTGRGYTF. As DNA, the CDR3 is TGTGCCAGCGGCTCCACAGGGCGGGGCTACACCTTC.

The chain joins TRBV9 to TRBJ2-7; 10 positions match TRBD2. Unmatched junction bases numbered 4, after V lost 0 bases and J lost 7 bases. There are 14 residues in the CDR3. CDR1 is SGDLS, CDR2 YYNGEE, per germline. The DNA for the CDR3 is TGTGCCAGCAGCGTAGGGTTAGCGGGAGGTGAGCAGTACTTC. Residues: CASSVGLAGGEQYF.

This chain links TRBV9 with TRBJ2-3; TRBD1 might be the D (5 bases). This CDR3 comprises 17 residues. The V gene lost 3 bases and the J gene lost 2 bases, with 19 bases spanning the gap. Germline V gene sequence: CDR1 SGDLS, CDR2 YYNGEE. CDR3 DNA sequence: TGTGCCAGCAGCGGTGCAGGGCCCAGAATTCCCACAGATACGCAGTATTTT. Protein sequence: CASSGAGPRIPTDTQYF. Full variable domain (remainder filled in from reference TRBV9 and TRBJ2-3): DSGVTQTPKHLITATGQRVTLRCSPRSGDLSVYWYQQSLDQGLQFLIQYYNGEERAKGNILERFSAQQFPDLHSELNLSSLELGDSALYFCASSGAGPRIPTDTQYFGPGTRLTVL.

CDR3 loop: CASSMTGREQFF. The CDR3 DNA is TGTGCCAGCAGCATGACAGGTCGTGAGCAGTTCTTC. The chain is built from TRBV5-6 and TRBJ2-1; D perhaps matches TRBD1 (6 bases). The CDR3 is made up of 12 amino acids. Germline V gene lookup returns CDR1 SGHDT and CDR2 YYEEEE. With 4 bases removed from V and 9 bases from J, the gap between germline ends came to 11 bases.

The chain has TRBV28 and TRBJ2-1; 11 positions match TRBD2. V lost 5 bases and J lost 0; bases outside the gene matches: 6. CDR3 length: 17 residues. Germline V CDR1 and CDR2: MDHEN, SYDVKM. The CDR3 region is CASSRLAGKSSYNEQFF. The CDR3 DNA reads TGTGCCAGCAGTAGACTAGCGGGGAAGAGCTCCTACAATGAGCAGTTCTTC.

The CDR3: CSAGTGISMNTEAFF. The CDR3 DNA follows: TGCAGCGCTGGGACAGGAATATCCATGAACACTGAAGCTTTCTTT. V is TRBV29-1 and J is TRBJ1-1, with 8 positions matching TRBD1. The trim removed 7 bases at V and 0 bases at J, leaving 10 bases unmatched. CDR1 and CDR2 from the germline V gene are SQVTM and ANQGSEA. CDR3 length: 15 residues.

The chain carries TRBV4-1 and TRBJ2-1; perhaps TRBD2 as D (6 bases). Germline V gene lookup returns CDR1 MGHRA and CDR2 YSYEKL. This CDR3 has 15 amino acids. V was pared by 6 bases and J by 10 bases, with 22 bases between. In DNA, the CDR3 is TGCGCCAGCAGTCTCCGGGCGAAGAGGCGGGACGAGCAGTTCTTC. The encoded protein is CASSLRAKRRDEQFF.

The chain combines TRBV27 with TRBJ2-7; TRBD1 agrees at 7 bases. This CDR3 comprises 15 residues. Looked up from germline, CDR1 is MNHEY and CDR2 is SMNVEV (reference sequence). The V gene end was trimmed by 5 bases and the J gene end by 2 bases; junction bases not matched to a gene: 9. This chain's CDR3 is CASSTTGSLTYEQYF. Written as DNA, the CDR3 is TGTGCCAGCAGTACGACAGGGAGTTTGACCTACGAGCAGTACTTC.

The chain combines TRBV30 with TRBJ2-1; 10 bases map to TRBD1. Germline CDR1 is GTSNPN and CDR2 is SVGIG (reference sequence). The CDR3 extends over 14 amino acids. Written as DNA, the CDR3 is TGTGCTTACTGGGAGGGACAGGGGACGAATGAGCAGTTCTTC. It encodes CAYWEGQGTNEQFF.

The chain has TRBV6-2 or TRBV6-3 and TRBJ1-1; D is uncertain. There are 17 residues in the CDR3. Trimming took 4 bases from V and 0 from J, leaving 18 bases between them. Germline lookup yields CDR1 MNHEY and CDR2 SVGEGT. The CDR3: CASSSTRSRGMNTEAFF. DNA for the CDR3: TGTGCCAGCAGTTCCACTCGTTCGCGGGGAATGAACACTGAAGCTTTCTTT.

The chain joins TRBV5-1 to TRBJ1-3; D is uncertain. With 0 bases removed from V and 0 bases from J, the gap between germline ends came to 7 bases. This CDR3 has 15 residues. Looked up from germline, CDR1 is SGHRS and CDR2 is YFSETQ. The CDR3 DNA follows: TGCGCCAGCAGCTTGGGGCTGTTCTCTGGAAACACCATATATTTT. It encodes CASSLGLFSGNTIYF.

The chain couples TRBV4-1 to TRBJ2-3; D is perhaps TRBD2 (5 bases). The V end lost 4 bases, the J end lost 6 bases, and 14 bases lay between the germline ends. The length of the CDR3 is 14 residues. Germline lookup yields CDR1 MGHRA and CDR2 YSYEKL. The chain's CDR3 is CASSPNFSGDTQYF. CDR3 in DNA: TGCGCCAGCAGCCCGAACTTCTCGGGGGATACGCAGTATTTT.

The J gene is TRBJ2-4, the V gene TRBV2; weak D call: TRBD1 (6 bases). The CDR3 is made up of 14 amino acids. Trimming pared 5 bases from V and 4 bases from J, leaving 12 bases between. Germline V gene sequence: CDR1 SNHLY, CDR2 FYNNEI. The CDR3, as DNA: TGTGCCAGCAGTTTTCGACAGGAGAAAAACATTCAGTACTTC. Protein product: CASSFRQEKNIQYF. Supplemented by reference TRBV2 and TRBJ2-4, the full variable domain reads EPEVTQTPSHQVTQMGQEVILRCVPISNHLYFYWYRQILGQKVEFLVSFYNNEISEKSEIFDDQFSVERPDGSNFTLKIRSTKLEDSAMYFCASSFRQEKNIQYFGAGTRLSVL.

V is TRBV9 and J is TRBJ2-3, with D uncertain. CDR1 SGDLS and CDR2 YYNGEE come from the germline V gene. This CDR3 has 12 amino acids. Deletions cut 2 bases from V and 4 bases from J, with 5 bases between. CDR3 nucleotide sequence: TGTGCCAGCAGCGTTTCTGCAGATACGCAGTATTTT. As protein: CASSVSADTQYF.

V and J are TRBV19 and TRBJ1-1; maybe TRBD1 (5 bases). Per germline, CDR1 LNHDA and CDR2 SQIVND (reference sequence). The V and J ends lost 5 bases and 4 bases respectively, with 17 bases between them. This CDR3 comprises 15 residues. For the CDR3, the DNA is TGTGCCAGTAGTTCTCTGGCCAGGGCGAGCACTGAAGCTTTCTTT. Its protein product is CASSSLARASTEAFF.

The rearrangement links TRBV30 to TRBJ1-2, with D tentatively TRBD1 (6 bases). This CDR3 contains 14 residues. V lost 0 bases and J lost 8, with 16 bases in between. The V gene's germline CDR1 is GTSNPN and CDR2 SVGIG (reference sequence). The DNA of the CDR3 is TGTGCCTGGAGTGTACTTGCGGGGGCCTCCGGCTACACCTTC. Its protein is CAWSVLAGASGYTF.

Only one count was recorded for this clone. This chain links TRBV21-1 with TRBJ2-1; TRBD2 was called by the table and not checked on the DNA. TRBV21-1 is flagged as a pseudogene. The CDR3 is 15 amino acids. CDR3 residues: CASSKPGTPYNEQFF. For the CDR3, the DNA is TGTGCCAGCAGCAAACCCGGGACTCCATACAATGAGCAGTTCTTC.

The chain uses TRBV27 and TRBJ2-5; D ambiguous. Trimming shortened V by 2 bases and J by 5 bases, and 15 bases separated the two germline ends. The V gene's germline CDR1 is MNHEY and CDR2 SMNVEV (reference sequence). The CDR3 has 15 amino acids. Here the CDR3 reads CASSLSHGSRETQYF. In DNA form, the CDR3 reads TGTGCCAGCAGTTTAAGTCATGGTTCTCGGGAGACCCAGTACTTC.

The V gene is TRBV4-1, the J gene TRBJ1-2, with D unclear. Germline V gene data show CDR1 as MGHRA and CDR2 as YSYEKL. V was shortened by 1 base and J by 8 bases, with 8 bases between the two germline ends. The CDR3 totals 12 residues. The CDR3, as DNA: TGCGCCAGCAGCCAAGGGTTGCGCGGCTACACCTTC. Amino acids: CASSQGLRGYTF.

The V gene is TRBV5-6, the J gene TRBJ2-7; 11 nucleotides align to TRBD1. The CDR3 runs 13 residues. Looked up from germline, CDR1 is SGHDT and CDR2 is YYEEEE. After removal of 4 bases from V and 5 bases from J, the junction contained 2 bases not matched to a gene. CDR3 sequence: CASSGQGANEQYF. The CDR3 nucleotides read TGTGCCAGCAGCGGACAGGGGGCGAACGAGCAGTACTTC.

V usage is TRBV6-5 and J usage is TRBJ2-7; D is undetermined. The germline gives CDR1 MNHEY, CDR2 SVGAGI. V was clipped by 3 bases and J by 3 bases, with 15 bases between them. This CDR3 is 15 amino acids long. CDR3 nucleotides: TGTGCCAGCAGTTATTCTGACTCCCCGGGCTACGAGCAGTACTTC. Translation: CASSYSDSPGYEQYF.

This sequence joins TRBV3-1 (or the pseudogene TRBV3-2) and TRBJ2-7; perhaps TRBD2 as D (6 bases). With 5 bases removed from V and 3 bases from J, the gap between germline ends came to 11 bases. Germline V CDR1 and CDR2: LGHDT, YNNKEL (reference sequence). The CDR3 consists of 13 residues. CDR3 residues: CASSRTDYYEQYF. The CDR3, as DNA: TGTGCCAGCAGCAGGACGGACTACTACGAGCAGTACTTC.

This clone was found once. The chain couples TRBV5-6 to TRBJ2-7, with D perhaps matching TRBD1 (5 bases). Deletions cut 5 bases from V and 1 base from J, with 13 bases between. The CDR3 has 14 amino acids. The germline CDR1 and CDR2 sequences are SGHDT and YYEEEE. CDR3 in amino acids: CASRLKGQSYEQYF. The CDR3 DNA follows: TGTGCCAGCAGACTGAAGGGGCAGTCCTACGAGCAGTACTTC. The variable domain in full, completed from reference TRBV5-6 and TRBJ2-7, reads DAGVTQSPTHLIKTRGQQVTLRCSPKSGHDTVSWYQQALGQGPQFIFQYYEEEERQRGNFPDRFSGHQFPNYSSELNVNALLLGDSALYLCASRLKGQSYEQYFGPGTRLTVT.

This clone was seen a handful of times. The rearrangement joins TRBV5-1 to TRBJ2-1, with a weak D call TRBD2 (6 bases). The V end was cut by 1 base, the J end by 10 bases, with 18 bases between. The CDR3 is 15 residues long. Germline loops: CDR1 SGHRS, CDR2 YFSETQ. This CDR3 is CASSLPAGLTPEQFF. CDR3 nucleotide sequence: TGCGCCAGCAGCTTGCCAGCGGGCCTAACCCCGGAGCAGTTCTTC.

The chain recombines TRBV7-9 with TRBJ2-2; D is perhaps TRBD1 (5 bases). Germline-derived CDR1 and CDR2 are SEHNR and FQNEAQ (reference sequence). The CDR3 is made up of 17 amino acids. Trimming took 1 base from V and 0 from J, leaving 12 bases between them. The CDR3 sequence: CASSLGLDSTNTGELFF. CDR3 bases: TGTGCCAGCAGCTTAGGGTTAGACAGTACGAACACCGGGGAGCTGTTTTTT.

V gene TRBV5-1 combines with J gene TRBJ2-1; TRBD2 might be the D (6 bases). The V gene's germline CDR1 is SGHRS and CDR2 YFSETQ. The CDR3 loop spans 15 amino acids. V shed 5 bases and J shed 0 bases, with 12 bases lying between them. CDR3 bases: TGCGCCAGCAGAACCCTCGGGGGCTCCTACAATGAGCAGTTCTTC. This encodes CASRTLGGSYNEQFF.